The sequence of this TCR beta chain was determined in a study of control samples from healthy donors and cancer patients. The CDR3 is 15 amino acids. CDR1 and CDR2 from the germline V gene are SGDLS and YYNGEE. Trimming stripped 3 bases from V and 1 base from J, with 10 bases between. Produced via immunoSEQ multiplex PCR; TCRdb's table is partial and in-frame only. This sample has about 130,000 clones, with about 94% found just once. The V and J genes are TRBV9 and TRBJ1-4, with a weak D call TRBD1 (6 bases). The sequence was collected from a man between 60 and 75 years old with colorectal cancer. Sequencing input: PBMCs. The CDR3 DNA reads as TGTGCCAGCAGCGCCCAGACAGGAACTAATGAAAAACTGTTTTTT. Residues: CASSAQTGTNEKLFF. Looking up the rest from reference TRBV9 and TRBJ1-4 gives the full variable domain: DSGVTQTPKHLITATGQRVTLRCSPRSGDLSVYWYQQSLDQGLQFLIQYYNGEERAKGNILERFSAQQFPDLHSELNLSSLELGDSALYFCASSAQTGTNEKLFFGSGTQLSVL.